This passage covers 7 T cell receptor beta chains from one sample sequenced in a study of immune evolution from preneoplasia to lung adenocarcinoma. Generated by immunoSEQ multiplex PCR, the TCRdb table keeps only in-frame clones and is missing some. The sample has 5,500 to 6,500 clones, approximately 74% seen once. The sample was FFPE adjacent normal lung tissue. The receptors were gathered from an older donor with lung adenocarcinoma.

A few counts support this clone. The CDR3 sequence is CASREGGLEQFF. The CDR3 DNA reads as TGTGCCAGCAGGGAAGGGGGCCTTGAGCAGTTCTTC. The chain joins TRBV5-6 to TRBJ2-1, with TRBD1 identical over 7 bases. Germline values: CDR1 SGHDT, CDR2 YYEEEE. There are 12 residues in the CDR3. V gave up 5 bases and J gave up 9 bases; unmatched junction bases: 5.

The chain carries TRBV5-8 and TRBJ2-5; D possibly corresponds to TRBD1 (5 bases). CDR3 length equals 14 residues. Germline values: CDR1 SGHTS, CDR2 YDEGEE. Trimming took off 0 bases at V and 5 bases at J, with 11 bases between the two ends. CDR3 coding DNA: TGTGCCAGCAGCTTGGGGGGCCAGTTTGAGACCCAGTACTTC. As protein: CASSLGGQFETQYF.

J is TRBJ2-4 and V is TRBV6-1, with a tentative D call TRBD1 (6 bases). The CDR3 is made up of 15 amino acids. The germline V gene has CDR1 MNHNS and CDR2 SASEGT. V was trimmed by 0 bases and J by 5 bases, leaving 11 bases between them. The CDR3 DNA sequence: TGTGCCAGCAGTGAAGCAGGGGCAGGGGAAAACATTCAGTACTTC. This sequence encodes CASSEAGAGENIQYF.

The chain recombines TRBV6-6 with TRBJ2-3; 9 bases agree with TRBD2. The trim removed 2 bases at V and 5 bases at J, leaving 5 bases unmatched. The CDR3 is 15 amino acids. Germline CDR1 reads MNHNY; CDR2 reads SVGAGI (reference sequence). This CDR3 reads CASSYTRGGIDTQYF. The CDR3 nucleotides are TGTGCCAGCAGTTACACGCGGGGGGGTATAGATACGCAGTATTTT.

This clone has a handful of counts. This chain connects TRBV29-1 to TRBJ1-2; D remains unclear. The V gene's germline CDR1 is SQVTM and CDR2 ANQGSEA. V was clipped by 6 bases and J by 4 bases, with 12 bases between them. The CDR3 contains 12 residues. The CDR3 coding sequence is TGCAGCGTCTTCAGGAGTCCCTATGGCTACACCTTC. This sequence encodes CSVFRSPYGYTF.

This chain connects TRBV11-3 to TRBJ2-5; D uncertain. The DNA matches TRBJ2-7 better at its end, which makes the J call doubtful. The germline CDR1 and CDR2 sequences are SGHNT and YENEEA. The length of the CDR3 is 16 residues. CDR3 coding DNA: TGTGCCAGCAGCTTAGATGTCACGGATGGCCTTTACGAGCAGTACTTC. Translated, it gives CASSLDVTDGLYEQYF.

The rearrangement uses TRBV11-3 and TRBJ2-1; D not resolved. CDR1 is SGHNT, CDR2 YENEEA, per germline. Trimming removed 1 base from V and 3 bases from J, with 7 bases in between. This CDR3 is built from 14 residues. CDR3 DNA: TGTGCCAGCAGCTTAGTCCAAAACTACAATGAGCAGTTCTTC. Its protein is CASSLVQNYNEQFF.